The 15 T cell receptor beta chains below were found in one sample sequenced in a study of patients and donors after allogeneic stem cell transplantation. Via MiXCR, TCRdb re-called the RT-PCR reads, giving one row per CDR3 protein. This sample has a few hundred thousand distinct CDR3 sequences, with roughly two fifths found just once. Specimen: blood, either unsorted or a sorted T cell fraction (not recorded which). The receptors derive from a human donor who was either an allogeneic HSCT recipient or a stem cell or donor lymphocyte infusion donor (not recorded which). It is not recorded whose cells these are; they may come from a transplant donor.

This clonotype was observed a handful of times. This chain connects TRBV12-3 or TRBV12-4 to TRBJ1-2, with a possible D match to TRBD1 (5 bases). V lost 6 bases to trimming and J lost 2 bases, with 13 bases between them. The CDR3 consists of 14 residues. In DNA form, the CDR3 reads TGTGCCAGCAGGGGGCCCAAGGGAAACTATGGCTACACCTTC. Translated, it gives CASRGPKGNYGYTF.

The chain carries TRBV12-3 or TRBV12-4 and TRBJ2-5; 9 bases are shared with TRBD2. This CDR3 has 14 amino acids. The trim removed 7 bases at V and 4 bases at J, leaving 7 bases unmatched. The CDR3 sequence: CASTKTSGGETQYF. The CDR3, as DNA: TGTGCCAGCACCAAGACTAGCGGCGGAGAGACCCAGTACTTC.

The chain employs TRBV4-2 and TRBJ1-6; D perhaps matches TRBD1 (5 bases). Between the trimmed V and J ends, which lost 0 bases and 0 bases, there was a span of 18 bases. The CDR3 has 20 amino acids. CDR1 LGHNA and CDR2 YNFKEQ come from the germline V gene. The CDR3 protein is CASSQDKIGGQGSYNSPLHF. In DNA, the CDR3 is TGTGCCAGCAGCCAAGATAAAATCGGTGGGCAGGGCTCCTATAATTCACCCCTCCACTTT.

This clonotype was recorded a few times. The rearrangement links TRBV20-1 to TRBJ1-6; no definite D call. The V end lost 5 bases, the J end lost 7 bases, and 15 bases lay between the germline ends. The CDR3 runs to 14 residues. Germline CDR1 reads DFQATT; CDR2 reads SNEGSKA (reference sequence). Here the CDR3 reads CSASLGSRNSPLHF. The CDR3 nucleotides read TGCAGTGCTTCCCTGGGGAGTAGGAATTCACCCCTCCACTTT.

The chain links TRBV2 to TRBJ2-7; either TRBD1 or TRBD2 may fit D (6 bases each). The CDR3 extends over 15 amino acids. Deletions cut 3 bases from V and 2 bases from J, with 14 bases between. Germline values: CDR1 SNHLY, CDR2 FYNNEI. The CDR3 here is CASSEWVGGTYEQYF. For the CDR3, the DNA is TGTGCCAGCAGTGAGTGGGTAGGGGGGACCTACGAGCAGTACTTC.

This clonotype came up a few times. V usage is TRBV20-1 and J usage is TRBJ2-2, with D perhaps being TRBD1 or TRBD2 (6 bases each). CDR1 and CDR2 (germline): DFQATT, SNEGSKA (reference sequence). The CDR3 extends over 14 amino acids. The V end was cut by 6 bases, the J end by 0 bases, with 11 bases between. The CDR3 nucleotides read TGCAGTGCCAGTAGGGGGGCGAACACCGGGGAGCTGTTTTTT. Translated, it gives CSASRGANTGELFF.

This clonotype turned up a few times. The J gene is TRBJ1-2, the V gene TRBV6-2 or TRBV6-3, with D maybe TRBD1 (6 bases). Germline V gene sequence: CDR1 MNHEY, CDR2 SVGEGT. The CDR3 consists of 11 residues. Trimming shortened V by 6 bases and J by 8 bases, and 10 bases separated the two germline ends. CDR3 protein: CASSQGGGYTF. As DNA, the CDR3 is TGTGCCAGCAGCCAAGGGGGAGGCTACACCTTC.

The CDR3 DNA sequence: TGCGCCAGCGACCCAGGGTCCTCTGGGGCCAACGTCCTGACTTTC. Translated, it gives CASDPGSSGANVLTF. The chain carries TRBV5-1 and TRBJ2-6; D may be TRBD1 (5 bases). V shed 7 bases and J shed 0 bases, with 11 bases lying between them. CDR3 length: 15 residues. Germline-derived CDR1 and CDR2 are SGHRS and YFSETQ.

The sample holds a few counts of this clonotype. The chain combines TRBV3-1 with TRBJ1-2; 7 bases are shared with TRBD1. CDR1 LGHDT and CDR2 YNNKEL come from the germline V gene (reference sequence). Unmatched junction bases numbered 6, after V lost 4 bases and J lost 4 bases. The CDR3 has 14 amino acids. DNA for the CDR3: TGTGCCAGCAGCCCCGTAACAGGGGCCTATGGCTACACCTTC. The encoded protein is CASSPVTGAYGYTF.

This clonotype turned up a few times. The rearrangement joins TRBV5-5 to TRBJ1-6; D is unclear. CDR1 is SGHKS, CDR2 YYEKEE, per germline (reference sequence). The germline V and J ends were trimmed by 1 base and 8 bases, with 10 bases remaining between them. The CDR3 sequence is 14 residues long. The CDR3 region has the DNA TGTGCCAGCAGCTTGAGGGATCCAGATTCACCCCTCCACTTT. As protein: CASSLRDPDSPLHF.

Only a few counts were recorded for this clonotype. This chain joins TRBV4-1 and TRBJ2-1; D perhaps matches TRBD2 (5 bases). V lost 0 bases, J lost 3 bases, and 9 bases lay in between. Germline values: CDR1 MGHRA, CDR2 YSYEKL. The CDR3 sequence is 15 residues long. CDR3 coding DNA: TGCGCCAGCAGCCAAGAAGGACTCCTCTACAATGAGCAGTTCTTC. Protein product: CASSQEGLLYNEQFF.

This chain connects TRBV10-3 to TRBJ1-1; the D gene is possibly TRBD1 (5 bases). V lost 6 bases to trimming and J lost 3 bases, with 14 bases between them. The CDR3 extends over 14 amino acids. CDR1 and CDR2 from the germline V gene are ENHRY and SYGVKD. The CDR3 region has the DNA TGTGCCATCAGCCCACGGGACGGCCACACTGAAGCTTTCTTT. This codes for CAISPRDGHTEAFF.

This chain connects TRBV12-3 or TRBV12-4 to TRBJ1-5, with D hard to call. CDR3 length: 13 amino acids. Trimming stripped 10 bases from V and 9 bases from J, with 19 bases between. For the CDR3, the DNA is TGTGCCACCTCGTTAGGGAGGGAGAGGCCCCAGCATTTT. Protein product: CATSLGRERPQHF.

The chain is built from TRBV10-3 and TRBJ1-5; 7 bases agree with TRBD1. Losses at the gene ends were 4 bases for V and 5 bases for J; bases not matched to a gene: 2. The CDR3 covers 13 residues. Germline V gives CDR1 ENHRY, CDR2 SYGVKD. The CDR3 nucleotides are TGTGCCATCAGTGCTCAGGGGGATCAGCCCCAGCATTTT. It specifies CAISAQGDQPQHF.

This clonotype was counted only a few times. The chain uses TRBV12-3 or TRBV12-4 and TRBJ1-2; no clear D. CDR3 length equals 15 residues. Trimming pared 3 bases from V and 5 bases from J, leaving 16 bases between. The CDR3 is CASSFSGWNGYGYTF. In DNA form, the CDR3 reads TGTGCCAGCAGTTTTAGCGGGTGGAACGGTTATGGCTACACCTTC.